This T cell receptor beta chain was sequenced in a study of CD8+CD57+ T cells in acquired aplastic anemia (dated by TCRdb to 2016 to 2019). For the study in its entirety: A mean of about 3.2 ug of DNA, ranging from 0.2 to 27.4 ug, was extracted from sorted CD4+ and CD8+ cells. Healthy donor samples averaged roughly 9.8 million reads for CD4+ and about 11 million for CD8+ cells.

General conclusions and limits of the study: Patients and healthy controls showed no significant difference in CD8+ Simpson's diversity (P=0.060). About 29 CD8+ CDR3 sequences were found to be shared between patients and controls, but these sequences appeared to be highly expressed in patients and within the immunodominant clones of the patients.

This clonotype was counted at least ten times. What antigen it recognizes has not been identified. Base qualities are not at hand, and no much larger clone is one base apart. The CDR3 holds 16 amino acids from the cysteine to the phenylalanine. Here the CDR3 DNA is all that survives: 48 bases in frame from base 1. V is cut back by 8 bases and J by 2 bases, with 12 bases in the junction unmatched. Sequences MDHEN (CDR1) and SYDVKM (CDR2) are obtained from the germline V gene. TCR repertoires of sorted CD4+ and CD8+ blood T cells from severe aplastic anemia patients and healthy subjects were deep-sequenced in the study. Ficoll-Paque density gradient centrifugation was used to isolate peripheral blood mononuclear cells. Before DNA extraction, CD4+ and CD8+ T cells were sorted by FACS or by magnetic beads. Genomic DNA was used as template for profiling of TCR beta VDJ combinations and CDR3 sequences. TCR repertoire sequencing was run on an Illumina HiSeq 2000. Concerning the study's data processing: TRBV/TRBJ rearrangement plots, CDR3 size and DJ length profiles, and Simpson's diversity index were used to evaluate the repertoires. The immunodominant clone was defined as the most abundant DNA sequence in deep sequencing data. CDR3 amino acid sequences were checked for sharing across subjects and were also compared against the VDJdb database and published repertoires. TCRdb reprocessed the public reads (quality trimming at Q25 with fastp, clone calling with MiXCR) and kept in-frame beta chains. Rows matching on CDR3 protein sequence are summarized as one entry with the most common DNA and genes. The V and J calls reflect TCRdb's pipeline rather than the authors' work. The sample data list some 48,000 distinct CDR3 sequences, and about two thirds of these were observed just once. Approximately 31% of the sample is in the top ten clones.

Material for sequencing was sorted CD4+, CD8+, or CD8+CD57+ T cells (not recorded which) from PBMCs. This clonotype originated in a human donor in good health, serving as a control. Here the chain combines TRBV28 and TRBJ2-3, with 8 middle bases fitting TRBD1. The nucleotide sequence reads TGTGCCAGCGCCCTAGACAGGGGAAGTACCACAGATACGCAGTATTTT. Its translation reads: CASALDRGSTTDTQYF.